Below are 15 T cell receptor beta chains sequenced from a single sample in a study of T cell responses to AZD1222 COVID-19 vaccine. Clones were read by immunoSEQ multiplex PCR, and TCRdb kept only the in-frame ones, dropping some. The sample records tens of thousands of clones, 88% being singletons. The sequences come from peripheral blood, collected 28 days after the second AZD1222 dose. The receptors originated from an adult who received the AZD1222 COVID-19 vaccine.

The chain joins TRBV5-6 to TRBJ2-3, with 10 bases fitting TRBD1. The J segment lost 1 base and the V segment lost 4 bases, leaving 9 bases of the junction unmatched. Germline CDR1 is SGHDT and CDR2 is YYEEEE. The CDR3 runs to 17 residues. The CDR3 sequence: CASSVKGQGRRTDTQYF. The CDR3 nucleotides read TGTGCCAGCAGCGTAAAGGGACAGGGGCGTCGCACAGATACGCAGTATTTT.

The chain has TRBV4-1 and TRBJ1-5, with 8 bases matching TRBD1. The CDR3 sequence is 18 residues long. Germline CDR1 and CDR2: MGHRA and YSYEKL. The ends lost 4 bases at V and 4 bases at J; junction bases unmatched: 15. CDR3 nucleotide sequence: TGCGCCAGCAGCCCGACCCTAGACAGGGGCCTTGTAAATCAGCCCCAGCATTTT. Protein: CASSPTLDRGLVNQPQHF.

This clone was picked up a small number of times. This sequence joins TRBV28 and TRBJ1-2; no clear D. Germline V CDR1 and CDR2: MDHEN, SYDVKM. V lost 7 bases, J lost 3 bases, and 9 bases lay in between. CDR3 length equals 12 residues. Here the CDR3 DNA reads TGTGCCAGCACTCCCCGGGACTATGGCTACACCTTC. The encoded protein is CASTPRDYGYTF.

The genes are TRBV4-3 and TRBJ1-2, with D tentatively TRBD1 (6 bases). This CDR3 is 17 amino acids long. CDR1 is LGHNA and CDR2 is YSLEER in the germline V gene. Trimming stripped 1 base from V and 5 bases from J, with 20 bases between. CDR3 residues: CASSQAPTGKGGYGYTF. CDR3 DNA: TGCGCCAGCAGCCAAGCACCTACAGGGAAAGGAGGGTATGGCTACACCTTC.

The V and J genes are TRBV2 and TRBJ2-3; TRBD1 or TRBD2 may be the D gene (6 bases each). The CDR3 contains 16 residues. CDR1 is SNHLY and CDR2 is FYNNEI in the germline V gene. V was shortened by 3 bases and J by 0 bases, with 13 bases between the two germline ends. CDR3 amino acids: CASSEEGDPSTDTQYF. DNA for the CDR3: TGTGCCAGCAGTGAGGAGGGGGACCCAAGCACAGATACGCAGTATTTT.

The V call is TRBV5-6, the J call TRBJ2-7; D gene ambiguous. The CDR3 extends over 14 amino acids. CDR1 SGHDT and CDR2 YYEEEE come from the germline V gene. V lost 0 bases, J lost 6 bases, and 13 bases lay in between. The CDR3 DNA reads TGTGCCAGCAGCTTGGCCACGGGTAGGGCCGAGCAGTACTTC. It yields the protein CASSLATGRAEQYF.

The table lists this clone with a few counts. The rearrangement links TRBV2 to TRBJ1-1; 9 positions match TRBD1. The V and J ends lost 0 bases and 7 bases, in that order; junction bases with no gene match: 6. CDR3 length: 15 residues. Germline V CDR1 and CDR2: SNHLY, FYNNEI. This CDR3 is CASSEAGTTGGEAFF. CDR3 in DNA: TGTGCCAGCAGTGAAGCGGGAACGACAGGGGGTGAAGCTTTCTTT.

The chain has TRBV18 and TRBJ1-5; 7 positions match TRBD1. This CDR3 is built from 16 residues. The V and J ends lost 6 bases and 5 bases, in that order; junction bases with no gene match: 13. CDR1 and CDR2 (germline): KGHSH, LQKENI. CDR3 bases: TGTGCCAGCTCCCCCCCGACAGGGTCGCCTGATCAGCCCCAGCATTTT. It encodes CASSPPTGSPDQPQHF.

The chain carries TRBV5-4 and TRBJ2-1, with TRBD2 matching 7 bases. CDR3 length equals 15 residues. V lost 3 bases to trimming and J lost 5 bases; unmatched junction nucleotides: 8. Germline V gene sequence: CDR1 SGHNT, CDR2 YYREEE (reference sequence). The CDR3 DNA reads as TGTGCCAGCAGCTCCCCCCGGGGGGATCACAATGAGCAGTTCTTC. Residues: CASSSPRGDHNEQFF.

Written as DNA, the CDR3 is TGTGCCAGCAGTTACTCGATTTTTGGCACAGATACGCAGTATTTT. As protein: CASSYSIFGTDTQYF. The chain has TRBV6-5 and TRBJ2-3; D call uncertain. The CDR3 consists of 15 residues. The ends were cut back, 0 bases at V and 1 base at J, with 8 bases in the middle. Germline V gene sequence: CDR1 MNHEY, CDR2 SVGAGI.

The rearrangement joins TRBV28 to TRBJ1-3, with D hard to call. This CDR3 comprises 18 residues. The germline V gene encodes CDR1 MDHEN and CDR2 SYDVKM. Trimming took off 2 bases at V and 2 bases at J, with 19 bases between the two ends. This CDR3 is CASSLTPGTRWAGNTIYF. The CDR3 DNA sequence: TGTGCCAGCAGTTTAACCCCCGGAACCCGCTGGGCTGGAAACACCATATATTTT.

The genes are TRBV10-1 and TRBJ2-4, with D perhaps matching TRBD1 (6 bases). The germline CDR1 and CDR2 sequences are WNHNN and SYGVQD (reference sequence). V shed 7 bases and J shed 11 bases, with 21 bases lying between them. CDR3 size: 14 residues. The CDR3 bases are TGCGCCAGCATGAAACAGGGTAAGGCCAAGGTTCAGTACTTC. It yields the protein CASMKQGKAKVQYF.

The chain joins TRBV28 to TRBJ1-3; 8 bases fit TRBD1. V trimming: 8 bases; J trimming: 3 bases; junction bases outside the gene matches: 9. The CDR3 extends over 15 amino acids. Germline V gene sequence: CDR1 MDHEN, CDR2 SYDVKM. The CDR3 region is CASGLRQGNGNTIYF. The CDR3 nucleotides read TGTGCCAGCGGTCTCCGACAGGGGAATGGAAACACCATATATTTT.

The chain recombines TRBV12-3 or TRBV12-4 with TRBJ1-2; D unclear. Trimming removed 2 bases from V and 2 bases from J, with 6 bases in between. The CDR3 covers 13 residues. This chain's CDR3 is CASSLSGNYGYTF. The CDR3 region has the DNA TGTGCCAGCAGTTTATCTGGAAACTATGGCTACACCTTC.

This clone was counted many times. This rearrangement joins TRBV4-1 to TRBJ1-2; TRBD1 aligns across 12 bases. The CDR3 sequence is 17 residues long. CDR1 is MGHRA, CDR2 YSYEKL, per germline. Trimming at V came to 0 bases and at J to 2 bases, leaving 4 bases not matched to a gene. The chain's CDR3 is CASSQEGTGGPNYGYTF. CDR3 in DNA: TGCGCCAGCAGCCAAGAAGGGACAGGGGGCCCGAACTATGGCTACACCTTC.